The sequence of this T cell receptor (beta chain) was determined in a study of cytomegalovirus exposure and HLA in healthy donors. The study, taken as a whole, reports: After further analysis at a later stage, 16,951 TCR beta sequences were associated with HLA alleles at 0.05 false discovery rate.

It was with 60 Vbeta and 13 Jbeta primers that the PCR ran. Assay: immunoSEQ multiplex PCR; the TCRdb copy retains only in-frame clones and omits some. The repertoire holds some 210,000 clones, with roughly 81% as singletons. The ends were cut back, 2 bases at V and 2 bases at J, with 9 bases in the middle. The CDR3 runs to 14 residues. CDR1 is MDHEN, CDR2 SYDVKM, per germline. A few counts support this clone. Its antigen remains unidentified. Sequenced input: PBMCs. The genes are TRBV28 and TRBJ1-2; maybe TRBD1 (5 bases). This clonotype was obtained from a young woman in good health and CMV-seropositive. The chain's CDR3 is CASSLGHKNYGYTF. CDR3 coding DNA: TGTGCCAGCAGTTTAGGACACAAAAACTATGGCTACACCTTC.